The 26 T cell receptor beta chains given below trace back to one sample, sequenced in a study of human T cells and chemical hapten exposure. MiXCR was run by TCRdb on the RACE reads, yielding one entry per CDR3 protein. The sample holds more than 45,000 distinct CDR3 sequences; around an eighth are singletons and the top ten take 2.4%. Described time point: patch test 3, about 24 weeks after DPC sensitization. Treatment denoted: therapeutic diphenylcyclopropenone sensitization with weekly scalp DPC. This specimen was whole blood, taken in connection with sensitization to the hapten diphenylcyclopropenone (DPC). The receptors were sampled from a man aged 30 to 39 with alopecia areata. Some clones in this sample may be carry-over from other donors' samples.

The rearrangement links TRBV2 to TRBJ1-5; 8 bases map to TRBD1. The V segment lost 4 bases and the J segment 3 bases; nucleotides outside the gene matches: 5. CDR3 length: 15 amino acids. Germline CDR1 SNHLY, CDR2 FYNNEI. CDR3 coding DNA: TGTGCCAGCAGTGTAGAGACAGGGGTCAATCAGCCCCAGCATTTT. It specifies CASSVETGVNQPQHF.

Worth noting for this clonotype: This likely came from a read error, as a far larger clone is one base away. CDR3 protein: CASSPNTEAFF. CDR3 DNA: TGTGCCAGCAGCCCGAACACTGAAGCTTTCTTT. This chain connects TRBV6-6 to TRBJ1-1; D not certain. Germline V lookup: CDR1 MNHNY, CDR2 SVGAGI (reference sequence). The CDR3 extends over 11 amino acids. Deletions cut 6 bases from V and 1 base from J, with 3 bases between.

This clonotype was found many times. V usage is TRBV12-3 or TRBV12-4 and J usage is TRBJ2-1, with 16 bases matching TRBD2. With 4 bases clipped from V and 0 bases from J, the junction kept 6 bases outside the gene matches. This CDR3 comprises 19 residues. The CDR3 nucleotides read TGTGCCAGCAGTTCACCGGGACTAGCGGGGGGGAGCTCCTACAATGAGCAGTTCTTC. Residues: CASSSPGLAGGSSYNEQFF.

This clonotype turned up a few times. This chain joins TRBV24-1 and TRBJ2-1, with 9 bases aligning to TRBD1. The germline V gene has CDR1 KGHDR and CDR2 SFDVKD. The CDR3 runs 14 residues. The V and J ends lost 7 bases and 6 bases, in that order; junction bases with no gene match: 6. The CDR3 coding sequence is TGTGCCACCAGGGGGACAGGGTGGGGCAATGAGCAGTTCTTC. Translating it yields CATRGTGWGNEQFF.

This clonotype occurred many times. The chain joins TRBV29-1 to TRBJ1-4; D not certain. V dropped 4 bases and J dropped 8 bases, with 20 bases sitting between them. The germline CDR1 and CDR2 sequences are SQVTM and ANQGSEA. This CDR3 has 15 amino acids. The CDR3 sequence: CSVGPQQRRGEKLFF. CDR3 coding DNA: TGCAGCGTTGGTCCACAGCAGCGGCGTGGGGAAAAACTGTTTTTT.

The rearrangement links TRBV3-1 to TRBJ1-5; D may be TRBD1 (5 bases). V was trimmed by 2 bases and J by 0 bases, leaving 14 bases between them. The length of the CDR3 is 17 residues. Germline V gives CDR1 LGHDT, CDR2 YNNKEL (reference sequence). CDR3: CASSQNPGGFSNQPQHF. In DNA, the CDR3 is TGTGCCAGCAGCCAAAACCCTGGGGGGTTTAGCAATCAGCCCCAGCATTTT.

This clonotype was observed many times. The chain carries TRBV6-1 and TRBJ2-1; possibly TRBD2 for D (5 bases). The CDR3 is 14 residues long. Germline V lookup: CDR1 MNHNS, CDR2 SASEGT. V was shortened by 10 bases and J by 0 bases, with 13 bases between the two germline ends. Here the CDR3 reads CAISTGSSYNEQFF. The DNA of the CDR3 is TGTGCCATTTCGACGGGGAGCTCCTACAATGAGCAGTTCTTC.

This clonotype came up many times. The CDR3 loop reads CASSQEWVHEQFF. The CDR3 DNA reads TGTGCCAGCAGCCAAGAGTGGGTCCATGAGCAGTTCTTC. The V gene is TRBV14, the J gene TRBJ2-1, with unresolved D. CDR3 length equals 13 residues. V shed 0 bases and J shed 8 bases, with 8 bases lying between them. Germline assignment: CDR1 SGHDN and CDR2 FVKESK.

The rearrangement links TRBV12-3 or TRBV12-4 to TRBJ1-4; D remains ambiguous. Trimming removed 6 bases at V and 0 bases at J, with 8 bases between. The CDR3 is made up of 14 amino acids. CDR3 in DNA: TGTGCCAGCAGCCCCCGGACAACTAATGAAAAACTGTTTTTT. Residues: CASSPRTTNEKLFF.

This clonotype was found many times. V usage is TRBV28 and J usage is TRBJ2-5, with D perhaps given as TRBD1 or TRBD2 (5 bases each). V lost 6 bases, J lost 5 bases, and 19 bases lay in between. Looked up from germline, CDR1 is MDHEN and CDR2 is SYDVKM. This CDR3 is 15 amino acids long. The CDR3 DNA reads TGTGCCAGCAGCCCCTTCTGGGGACGGACGGAGACCCAGTACTTC. It translates to CASSPFWGRTETQYF.

The rearrangement uses TRBV3-1 and TRBJ2-3; TRBD1 agrees at 8 bases. CDR3 size: 16 residues. The germline gives CDR1 LGHDT, CDR2 YNNKEL (reference sequence). Trimming cost V 3 bases and J 4 bases; bases outside gene matches: 9. The CDR3 sequence is CASSHRRGRSADTQYF. CDR3 in DNA: TGTGCCAGCAGCCACCGCAGGGGGCGCTCAGCAGATACGCAGTATTTT.

The chain carries TRBV2 and TRBJ2-4; 7 bases line up with TRBD2. Germline V CDR1 and CDR2: SNHLY, FYNNEI. This CDR3 region has 15 residues. The J segment lost 1 base and the V segment lost 7 bases, leaving 7 bases of the junction unmatched. CDR3 in DNA: TGTGCCAGCAAGGTCCGGGGGGATGCCAAAAACATTCAGTACTTC. This codes for CASKVRGDAKNIQYF.

This clonotype was detected only a few times. The chain recombines TRBV18 with TRBJ2-3, with D hard to call. The length of the CDR3 is 15 residues. Trimming left V 1 base short and J 0 bases short, with 8 bases between. The germline V gene encodes CDR1 KGHSH and CDR2 LQKENI. CDR3: CASSPQHQSTDTQYF. The DNA for the CDR3 is TGTGCCAGCTCACCACAACATCAGAGCACAGATACGCAGTATTTT.

The V gene is TRBV20-1, the J gene TRBJ2-2; 8 positions match TRBD2. The V gene end was trimmed by 2 bases and the J gene end by 2 bases; junction bases not matched to a gene: 1. The germline V gene has CDR1 DFQATT and CDR2 SNEGSKA (reference sequence). This CDR3 comprises 14 residues. The CDR3 DNA sequence: TGCAGTGCTAGAAGCGGGGGCAACACCGGGGAGCTGTTTTTT. Amino acids: CSARSGGNTGELFF.

This clonotype has ten or more counts. The J gene is TRBJ1-1, the V gene TRBV10-2; possibly TRBD1 for D (5 bases). CDR3 size: 14 residues. Germline V CDR1 and CDR2: WSHSY, SAAADI. V dropped 6 bases and J dropped 7 bases, with 18 bases sitting between them. The CDR3 here is CASRTKGRGGEAFF. In nucleotides, the CDR3 is TGCGCCAGCAGGACCAAGGGGAGGGGAGGTGAAGCTTTCTTT.

The rearrangement links TRBV7-2 to TRBJ2-1; 9 bases are a match to TRBD2. V dropped 2 bases and J dropped 0; count of bases not matched to a gene: 5. Germline V CDR1 and CDR2: SGHTA, FQGNSA. CDR3 length: 17 amino acids. The CDR3 sequence: CASSLKSGGLSYNEQFF. Here the CDR3 DNA reads TGTGCCAGCAGCTTAAAAAGCGGGGGGCTCTCCTACAATGAGCAGTTCTTC.

This clonotype was counted many times. The chain uses TRBV7-2 and TRBJ1-5; D may be TRBD1 (5 bases). Germline V gene lookup returns CDR1 SGHTA and CDR2 FQGNSA. Trimming pared 2 bases from V and 0 bases from J, leaving 8 bases between. This CDR3 spans 15 amino acids. In DNA form, the CDR3 reads TGTGCCAGCAGCTTACGACAGTATAGCAATCAGCCCCAGCATTTT. As protein: CASSLRQYSNQPQHF.

V and J are TRBV9 and TRBJ2-1, with 10 bases matching TRBD1. There are 17 residues in the CDR3. The germline V gene encodes CDR1 SGDLS and CDR2 YYNGEE. Trimming cost V 2 bases and J 6 bases; bases outside gene matches: 11. DNA of the CDR3: TGTGCCAGCAGCGTTCCGCGTGGGGACAGGGGTGGCAATGAGCAGTTCTTC. Amino acid sequence: CASSVPRGDRGGNEQFF.

The sample holds many counts of this clonotype. This chain links TRBV18 with TRBJ1-1; 7 bases are a match to TRBD1. Trimming cost V 4 bases and J 0 bases; bases outside gene matches: 2. The CDR3 is 14 residues long. Germline loops: CDR1 KGHSH, CDR2 LQKENI. The CDR3 DNA follows: TGTGCCAGCTCACATGGGACAGTGAACACTGAAGCTTTCTTT. Amino acids: CASSHGTVNTEAFF.

This clonotype was recorded a few times. This chain links TRBV7-8 with TRBJ2-5; 7 bases are shared with TRBD2. The trim removed 1 base at V and 5 bases at J, leaving 4 bases unmatched. The germline V gene has CDR1 SGHVS and CDR2 FQNEAQ. CDR3 length: 14 residues. CDR3 sequence reads: CASSLGLAGETQYF. CDR3 coding DNA: TGTGCCAGCAGCTTAGGACTAGCAGGCGAGACCCAGTACTTC.

This clonotype was observed a few times. The V gene is TRBV18, the J gene TRBJ2-1; no definite D call. V was clipped by 4 bases and J by 5 bases, with 15 bases between them. Germline CDR1 reads KGHSH; CDR2 reads LQKENI. The CDR3 runs to 15 residues. The CDR3 region has the DNA TGTGCCAGCTCACAAACCCCGATAGAAAACAATGAGCAGTTCTTC. Translated: CASSQTPIENNEQFF.

This clonotype was picked up many times. This chain uses TRBV3-1 with TRBJ1-3, with D uncertain. Per germline, CDR1 LGHDT and CDR2 YNNKEL (reference sequence). V was pared by 3 bases and J by 7 bases, with 13 bases between. The CDR3 is made up of 14 amino acids. This CDR3 reads CASSQSAARNTIYF. CDR3 nucleotides: TGTGCCAGCAGCCAGTCCGCTGCGCGGAACACCATATATTTT.

This clonotype occurred many times. The V and J genes are TRBV24-1 and TRBJ2-1, with D tentatively TRBD1 (5 bases). Trimming removed 3 bases from V and 6 bases from J, with 11 bases in between. Germline V gene sequence: CDR1 KGHDR, CDR2 SFDVKD. The CDR3 covers 14 residues. CDR3 nucleotide sequence: TGTGCCACCAGTGATCAAACAGGCCCCAATGAGCAGTTCTTC. Translation gives CATSDQTGPNEQFF.

This clonotype was seen a few times. The chain has TRBV20-1 and TRBJ1-5; unclear D gene. The CDR3 is made up of 12 amino acids. V lost 1 base to trimming and J lost 4 bases, with 5 bases between them. Germline CDR1 DFQATT, CDR2 SNEGSKA (reference sequence). The CDR3 DNA reads TGCAGTGCTAGAGCAGGAAATCAGCCCCAGCATTTT. Encoded protein: CSARAGNQPQHF.

There are a few counts of this clonotype. V and J are TRBV29-1 and TRBJ1-2; D gene ambiguous. Germline V lookup: CDR1 SQVTM, CDR2 ANQGSEA. V lost 5 bases and J 4 bases, leaving 14 bases between the germline ends. The CDR3 length is 13 residues. The CDR3 is CSVQGRMIYGYTF. CDR3 DNA sequence: TGCAGCGTTCAAGGACGGATGATCTATGGCTACACCTTC.

This clonotype was detected a few times. The chain carries TRBV28 and TRBJ1-4; 7 positions match TRBD1. Germline V CDR1 and CDR2: MDHEN, SYDVKM. J gave up 10 bases and V 5 bases, and 10 bases lay outside the gene matches. CDR3 length: 14 amino acids. The CDR3 here is CASSISGTASKLFF. CDR3 nucleotide sequence: TGTGCCAGCAGTATCTCCGGGACAGCCTCAAAACTGTTTTTT.